This TCR beta chain is drawn from a study of tumor-infiltrating lymphocytes in primary liver carcinoma (TCRdb year 2017). Notes on the research overall: The five patients, three men and two women aged 30 to 69 years, had hepatocellular carcinoma (four) or combined HCC and intrahepatic cholangiocarcinoma (one). Tumors of the five patients were stage T1-T3 N0M0 with maximum diameters of roughly 4 to 11 cm. Roughly 3.5 to 7.5 million productive TCRbeta reads were obtained per sample, and no significant difference in read depth was found between tissue types. TCRbeta repertoire sequencing, expression microarrays and whole-exome sequencing were combined in the study across five regions of each liver tumor, with adjacent normal tissue and blood also included. A total of approximately 35 specimens from 5 patients underwent TCRbeta repertoire sequencing, comprising 25 or so tumor regions, 5 adjacent noncancerous liver tissues and 5 peripheral blood samples. To link TCRbeta repertoire diversity with the local molecular phenotype, the approximately 23 tumor region samples were profiled using Agilent mRNA microarrays. Repertoires from technical replicates were highly reproducible, with mean shared-clone rates about 0.88 and correlation coefficients above 0.95. General conclusions and limits of the study: Only about 7-24% of top clones were found in all five regions of a tumor, suggesting spatial heterogeneity of tumor-infiltrating T cells. Consistent with antigen-driven expansion, pairs of tumor regions showed higher repertoire overlap (mean roughly 36%) than either tumor-adjacent pairs (about 17%) or tumor-blood pairs (roughly 15%). The study included only five patients, and the authors note findings should be validated in a larger study. Only the TCR beta chain was sequenced, so true repertoire diversity is likely underestimated because unpaired alpha chains were not captured. Since the samples were bulk and unsorted, there was no way to compare CD4+ and CD8+ T cell repertoires. Compared with blood, tumors had a significantly larger share of the repertoire taken up by the top 250 clones (p = 0.039).

CDR1 and CDR2, looked up from the germline V gene (reference sequence), are SEHNR and FQNEAQ. The CDR3, from cysteine to phenylalanine, totals 15 residues. Just the 45-base CDR3 DNA is kept, in frame starting at base 1. To note about this clonotype: The target of this receptor is not known. Sequence at one end of the junction differs from germline and may be a read error.

Without any cell sorting, total RNA and DNA were extracted together from roughly 21-30 mg of bulk tissue using the AllPrep DNA/RNA mini kit. Surgical resection was performed in China between 2015 and early 2016 on about 5 patients with histopathologically diagnosed primary liver carcinoma. At the time of sampling, the patients had chronic HBV infection and had not received any treatment. Five spatially separated regions were sampled per tumor: superior, inferior, left-lateral and right-lateral poles, plus the tumor centre. Histology showed that every tumor sample contained more than 75% viable tumor cells. Pieces of fresh tumor and adjacent tissue were cut in half, with one half kept in RNAlater at -80 degrees C and the other half sent for histology. Starting from 450 to 500 ng total RNA, TCRbeta-specific cDNA was produced by reverse transcription with a constant-region primer and ProtoScript II reverse transcriptase. TCRbeta libraries were built with three nested multiplex PCR rounds, a slightly modified ARM-PCR procedure. Each of the first two PCR rounds ran for around 9 cycles and used multiplex TRBV1-TRBV30 forward primers together with a Cbeta reverse primer. Sample barcodes and Illumina adapters were added in a final 25-cycle PCR using Deep VentR polymerase. Before sequencing, amplicons of 200-500 bp were gel-purified using a QIAquick gel extraction kit. TCRbeta amplicons were sequenced on an Illumina HiSeq 2500 with 250-bp paired-end reads. The paper's processing steps were these. To recover full CDR3 sequences, reads were quality-trimmed using Trimmomatic v0.33 and paired reads were then merged using FLASH v1.2.11. MiGEC v1.2.1b assigned V, D and J germline segments to the rearranged TCRbeta sequences. Clonotype statistics, along with Shannon-Wiener diversity indices, were calculated using VDJtools v1.0.0. Except for diversity analysis, only the 250 most abundant clonotypes of each sample were used in subsequent analyses to reduce sampling bias. TCRdb passed the public sequencing reads through fastp at Q25 and MiXCR, retaining productive beta sequences. All rows with the same CDR3 protein become a single entry with the most common DNA and genes. The V and J calls come from TCRdb's annotation, not from the publication. Here the sample has fewer than 110,000 distinct CDR3 sequences; about 67% occur a single time. In total, the top ten clones hold roughly an eighth of the sample.

Specimen: liver tumor tissue from sampling region 2. The cell subset or site label, as the study defines it: tumor region T2, inferior pole. This clonotype was sampled from a woman between 55 and 75 years old with primary liver carcinoma and hepatitis B virus infection. The chain links TRBV7-9 with TRBJ2-2; TRBD2 is perhaps the D gene, given 5 matching bases. The DNA reads as follows: TGTGCCAGCAGCTTAGCATCGGGGAACACCGGGAAGCTGTTTTTT. The encoded protein is CASSLASGNTGKLFF. Extended through the reference TRBV7-9 and TRBJ2-2 proteins, this CDR3 yields the full variable domain: DTGVSQNPRHKITKRGQNVTFRCDPISEHNRLYWYRQTLGQGPEFLTYFQNEAQLEKSRLLSDRFSAERPKGSFSTLEIQRTEQGDSAMYLCASSLASGNTGKLFFGEGSRLTVL.